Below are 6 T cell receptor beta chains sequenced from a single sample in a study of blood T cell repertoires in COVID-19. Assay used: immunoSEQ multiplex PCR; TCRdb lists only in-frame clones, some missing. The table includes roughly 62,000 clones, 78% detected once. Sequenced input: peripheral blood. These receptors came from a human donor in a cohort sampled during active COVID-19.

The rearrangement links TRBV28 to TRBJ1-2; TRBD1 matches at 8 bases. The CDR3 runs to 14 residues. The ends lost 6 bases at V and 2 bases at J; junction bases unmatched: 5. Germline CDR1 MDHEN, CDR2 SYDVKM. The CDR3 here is CASRSSGGNYGYTF. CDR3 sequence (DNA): TGTGCCAGCAGGTCATCAGGGGGCAACTATGGCTACACCTTC.

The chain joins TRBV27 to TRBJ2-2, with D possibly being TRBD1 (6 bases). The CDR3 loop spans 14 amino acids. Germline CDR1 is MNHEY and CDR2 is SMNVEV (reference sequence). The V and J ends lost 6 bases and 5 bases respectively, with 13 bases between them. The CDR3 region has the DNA TGTGCCAGCAGCCTAGACAGGTATACCGGGGAGCTGTTTTTT. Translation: CASSLDRYTGELFF.

The CDR3, as DNA: TGCGCCAGCTCGCTAAGCCTGCGGGGAGGCGCAGATACGCAGTATTTT. Amino acid sequence: CASSLSLRGGADTQYF. The chain employs TRBV5-1 and TRBJ2-3, with a weak D call TRBD2 (6 bases). Per germline, CDR1 SGHRS and CDR2 YFSETQ. V lost 7 bases and J lost 4, with 22 bases in between. The length of the CDR3 is 16 residues.

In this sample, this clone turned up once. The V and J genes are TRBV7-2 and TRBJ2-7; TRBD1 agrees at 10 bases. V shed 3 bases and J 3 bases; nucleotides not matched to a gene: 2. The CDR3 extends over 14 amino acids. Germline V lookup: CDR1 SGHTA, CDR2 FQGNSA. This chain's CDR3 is CASSFRDRGYEQYF. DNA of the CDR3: TGTGCCAGCAGCTTTAGGGACAGGGGCTACGAGCAGTACTTC.

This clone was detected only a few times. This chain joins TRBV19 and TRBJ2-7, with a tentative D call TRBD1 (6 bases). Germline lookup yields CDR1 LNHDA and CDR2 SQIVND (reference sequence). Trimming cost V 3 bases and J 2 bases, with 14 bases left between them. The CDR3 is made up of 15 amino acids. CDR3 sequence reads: CASSMAIGQPYEQYF. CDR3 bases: TGTGCCAGTAGTATGGCAATTGGACAGCCCTACGAGCAGTACTTC.

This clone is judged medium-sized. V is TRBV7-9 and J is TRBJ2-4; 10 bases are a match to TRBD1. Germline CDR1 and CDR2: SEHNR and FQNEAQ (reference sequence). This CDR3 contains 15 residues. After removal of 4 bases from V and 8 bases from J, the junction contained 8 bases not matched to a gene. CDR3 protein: CASSYPRTGGDIQYF. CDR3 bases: TGTGCCAGCAGCTACCCCCGGACAGGGGGTGACATTCAGTACTTC.